Below, one T cell receptor beta chain is given with its context. Its antigen is unknown. There are 13 residues in the CDR3. The sample is drawn from a study of OX40 agonist ivuxolimab in advanced cancers. Overall study: Patients took ivuxolimab, an agonistic anti-OX40 (CD134) antibody. Patients were infused with ivuxolimab every 2 weeks at 0.01 to 10 mg/kg.

Study observations and caveats: The investigators did not determine what antigen specificity the expanded peripheral T cells had. The study found that CD8+ T cells averaged more expanded clones than CD4+.

Libraries were prepared by immunoSEQ multiplex PCR; TCRdb keeps only in-frame clonotypes and omits some of them. The sample shows 50,000 to 80,000 clones, about 85% of them seen only once. The genes are TRBV21-1 and TRBJ2-7. TRBV21-1 counts as a pseudogene. This clonotype was sampled from an adult with an advanced solid tumor such as melanoma, head and neck, liver or kidney cancer. The sample was CD4+ or CD8+ T cells sorted from blood, taken in a trial of the OX40 agonist ivuxolimab. The CDR3, as DNA: TGTGCCAGCAGCTCGTTAAGGGTCCACGAGCAGTACTTC. It translates to CASSSLRVHEQYF.